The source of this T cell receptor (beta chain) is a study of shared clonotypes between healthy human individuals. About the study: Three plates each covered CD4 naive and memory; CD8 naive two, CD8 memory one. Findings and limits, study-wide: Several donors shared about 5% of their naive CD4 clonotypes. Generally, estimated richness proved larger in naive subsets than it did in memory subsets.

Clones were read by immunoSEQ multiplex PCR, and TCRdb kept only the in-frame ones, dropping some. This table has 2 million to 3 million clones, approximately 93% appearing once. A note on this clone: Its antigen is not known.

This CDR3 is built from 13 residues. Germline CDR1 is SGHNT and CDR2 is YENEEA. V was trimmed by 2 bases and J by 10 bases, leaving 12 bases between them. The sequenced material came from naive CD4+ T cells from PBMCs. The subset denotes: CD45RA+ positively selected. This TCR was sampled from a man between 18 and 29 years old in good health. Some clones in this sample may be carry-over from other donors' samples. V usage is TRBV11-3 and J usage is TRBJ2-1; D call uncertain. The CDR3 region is CASSLNSRGEQFF. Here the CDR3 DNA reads TGTGCCAGCAGCTTAAATAGTAGAGGAGAGCAGTTCTTC.